This TCR beta chain was profiled in a study of early T cells in non-severe SARS-CoV-2 infection. Looking at the study overall: The sequenced material was bulk RNA from unsorted whole blood, and its chains were unpaired.

This clonotype was detected ten times or more. Its cognate antigen is unknown. Germline lookup yields CDR1 SGHRS and CDR2 YFSETQ. V lost 4 bases and J 3 bases, leaving 11 bases between the germline ends. The CDR3 is 14 amino acids. Study outcomes and limitations: Clonotype matching in VDJdb favored anti-spike CD8 responses and did not capture private and CD4 specificities.

TCRdb fed the 5' RACE reads into MiXCR, producing one record per CDR3 protein. The sample includes tens of thousands of distinct CDR3 sequences, about 9.4% of them seen just once. This TCR came from an adult who was a healthcare worker with PCR-confirmed SARS-CoV-2 infection or an uninfected control (not recorded which). The source material was whole blood. V usage is TRBV5-1 and J usage is TRBJ1-5; D remains ambiguous. CDR3 loop: CASSQDGTNQPQHF. CDR3 nucleotides: TGCGCCAGCAGCCAGGACGGCACCAATCAGCCCCAGCATTTT.